This T cell receptor (beta chain) was recorded in a study of cytomegalovirus exposure and HLA in healthy donors. Study results and limitations: Listed as cytomegalovirus-associated were 170 or so TCR beta chains. There were a few CMV-associated chains whose specificity for CMV antigens was confirmed in vitro. Per published reports, the classifier diagnosed cytomegalovirus status with high specificity and sensitivity.

This clone was counted a single time. The antigen remains undetermined. Germline V gene data show CDR1 as LNHNV and CDR2 as YYDKDF (reference sequence). This CDR3 is 14 amino acids long. J was trimmed by 5 bases and V by 1 base; bases with no gene match: 2. The protocol was immunoSEQ multiplex PCR, while the TCRdb copy is restricted to in-frame clones and leaves out a portion. The sample lists around 86,000 clones; 93% were seen once. The chain links TRBV15 to TRBJ1-5; 7 bases fit TRBD1. Sequencing was performed on PBMCs. The receptor comes from a woman younger than 45 in good health and CMV-seropositive. CDR3 coding DNA: TGTGCCACCAGCAGAGGAGACAGGGATCAGCCCCAGCATTTT. As protein: CATSRGDRDQPQHF. The whole variable domain, filled in from reference TRBV15 and TRBJ1-5, reads DAMVIQNPRYQVTQFGKPVTLSCSQTLNHNVMYWYQQKSSQAPKLLFHYYDKDFNNEADTPDNFQSRRPNTSFCFLDIRSPGLGDTAMYLCATSRGDRDQPQHFGDGTRLSIL.